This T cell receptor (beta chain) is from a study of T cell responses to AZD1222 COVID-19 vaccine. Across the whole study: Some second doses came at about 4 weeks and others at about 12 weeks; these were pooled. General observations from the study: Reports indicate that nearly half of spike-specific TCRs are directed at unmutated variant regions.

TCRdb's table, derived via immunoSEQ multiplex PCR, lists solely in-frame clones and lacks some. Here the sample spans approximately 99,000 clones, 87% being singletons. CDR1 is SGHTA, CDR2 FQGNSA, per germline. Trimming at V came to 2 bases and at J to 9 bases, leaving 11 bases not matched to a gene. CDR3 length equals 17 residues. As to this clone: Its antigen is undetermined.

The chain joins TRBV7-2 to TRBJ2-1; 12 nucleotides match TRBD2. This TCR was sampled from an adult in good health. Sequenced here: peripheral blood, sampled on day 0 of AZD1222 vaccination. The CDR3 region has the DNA TGTGCCAGCAGCTTATTCGCTAGCGGGAGGGCCGTGGTTGAGCAGTTCTTC. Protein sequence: CASSLFASGRAVVEQFF.